The TCR beta chain described here comes from a study of blood T cells in healthy people across ages. As for the study in general: When template switching was applied, about one barcoded beta molecule was captured per two T cells.

In the case of this clonotype: The antigen is undetermined.

Germline V gene sequence: CDR1 DFQATT, CDR2 SNEGSKA (reference sequence). The V gene end was trimmed by 5 bases and the J gene end by 4 bases; junction bases not matched to a gene: 2. This CDR3 spans 13 amino acids. Combining a sample-barcoded 5' primer with a J-beta primer mix, a second PCR ran for about 7 to 11 cycles. Each CDR3 protein is one row after TCRdb ran MiXCR on the 5' RACE reads. The sample contains around 700,000 distinct CDR3 sequences, 25% of which appear only once. Study-wide findings and caveats: Investigators viewed diversity estimates from one million T cells as underestimates, the study reported.

Another study also made use of these data, one on T cells of mothers and their children. This second report adds: Each mother yielded more than 9.5 million TCR beta CDR3 reads. Each child yielded several million reads.

The V call is TRBV20-1, the J call TRBJ2-3; 11 positions match TRBD1. The source of this sequence is a boy aged 5-17 years in good health. Sequenced sample: blood. The DNA of the CDR3 is TGCAGTGCTGGGACAGGGGGAGCAGATACGCAGTATTTT. This encodes CSAGTGGADTQYF.